This T cell receptor beta chain was captured in a study of response to subunit inactivated influenza vaccine (dated by TCRdb to about 2018). Describing the broader study: To follow how T cells responded to a trivalent subunit inactivated influenza vaccine, the researchers relied on deep quantitative profiling of the T cell receptor repertoire.

Broader findings and caveats from the paper: The authors proposed that each seasonal influenza vaccination may bring in only a limited number of new T cells.

The CDR3 numbers 14 residues from cysteine through phenylalanine. The CDR3 DNA has 42 bases and is translated from base 1. V drops 6 bases and J drops 8 bases, leaving 17 bases in between. Via the germline V gene, CDR1 is MGHRA and CDR2 YSYEKL. In regard to this clonotype: Its binding antigen is unknown. No quality values exist for individual bases; no much larger clone is one base distant.

The library was prepared using RT-PCR. Sequencing relied on an Illumina HiSeq 2500. TCRdb reworked the public reads: Q25 trimming with fastp, MiXCR clone assembly, productive beta chains retained. Merged by CDR3 protein, the rows form single entries marked with the most common genes and DNA. A total of approximately 700,000 distinct CDR3 sequences appear in this sample, approximately 15% of them only once. Clones ranked in the top ten supply roughly 10% of the sample. This clonotype was obtained from a man aged 45-65 years who received an inactivated influenza vaccine. Donor details come from another sample of the same person, matched by shared clones. The sample was PBMCs from blood, taken less than 13 days after vaccination. The V and J genes are TRBV4-1 and TRBJ2-1; matching of 7 bases hints at TRBD2 as the D gene. The sequenced DNA is TGCGCCAGCAGGGACGAGAGGGGGAGGGATGAGCAGTTCTTC. This is translated as CASRDERGRDEQFF.